These 15 T cell receptor beta chains share one sample of origin, sequenced in a study of blood T cells in healthy people across ages. Combining a sample-barcoded 5' primer with a J-beta primer mix, a second PCR ran for roughly 7 to 12 cycles. TCRdb reprocessed the 5' RACE reads via MiXCR and lists one record per CDR3 protein. The sample holds about 2 million distinct CDR3 sequences, 40% to 55% seen once. Sequencing input: blood. These receptors all come from a woman between 35 and 50 years old in good health.

This clonotype was counted only a few times. The chain is built from TRBV7-9 and TRBJ1-1, with 8 bases matching TRBD1. V shed 5 bases and J 8 bases; nucleotides not matched to a gene: 13. The CDR3 sequence is 15 residues long. The germline V gene encodes CDR1 SEHNR and CDR2 FQNEAQ (reference sequence). CDR3: CASSPRTGRGVEAFF. Here the CDR3 DNA reads TGTGCCAGCAGCCCCAGGACAGGGCGGGGAGTCGAAGCTTTCTTT.

The genes are TRBV12-3 or TRBV12-4 and TRBJ2-3; 8 bases align to TRBD2. The CDR3 is 16 amino acids. V gave up 6 bases and J gave up 4 bases; unmatched junction bases: 12. CDR3 nucleotide sequence: TGTGCCAGCAGGTCCCCTGAGCGGGGGCGTGCAGATACGCAGTATTTT. It translates to CASRSPERGRADTQYF.

This clonotype was recorded a few times. The chain carries TRBV2 and TRBJ2-7, with a weak D call TRBD1 (6 bases). From germline, CDR1 is SNHLY and CDR2 FYNNEI. CDR3 length: 13 residues. V lost 7 bases, J lost 3 bases, and 13 bases lay in between. The CDR3 loop reads CASTPGESYEQYF. CDR3 DNA sequence: TGTGCCAGCACTCCAGGGGAGAGCTACGAGCAGTACTTC.

The chain links TRBV5-1 to TRBJ2-3, with a tentative D call TRBD1 (5 bases). Germline V gene sequence: CDR1 SGHRS, CDR2 YFSETQ. V shed 4 bases and J shed 0 bases, with 12 bases lying between them. There are 15 residues in the CDR3. The CDR3 reads CASSPWTFSTDTQYF. The CDR3 region has the DNA TGCGCCAGCAGCCCCTGGACATTTAGCACAGATACGCAGTATTTT.

This sequence joins TRBV4-1 and TRBJ2-1; possibly TRBD1 for D (5 bases). TRBJ2-7 explains the end of the DNA better; the J call may be wrong. This CDR3 has 13 amino acids. The germline gives CDR1 MGHRA, CDR2 YSYEKL. The CDR3 region is CASSHADINEQYF. The CDR3 DNA is TGCGCCAGCAGCCACGCGGACATTAATGAGCAGTACTTC.

This clonotype was seen a few times. The chain recombines TRBV28 with TRBJ1-2, with D perhaps matching TRBD1 (5 bases). The CDR3 spans 12 residues. Trimming took 4 bases from V and 8 from J, leaving 11 bases between them. CDR1 is MDHEN, CDR2 SYDVKM, per germline. The CDR3 nucleotides read TGTGCCAGCAGTTGGGACGGAGGAGGCTACACCTTC. Protein product: CASSWDGGGYTF.

Only a few counts were recorded for this clonotype. The chain has TRBV12-3 or TRBV12-4 and TRBJ1-2; weak D call: TRBD1 (5 bases). The CDR3 has 16 residues. With 5 bases removed from V and 8 bases from J, the gap between germline ends came to 24 bases. DNA for the CDR3: TGTGCCAGCAGTGGAAGGGGAGGAGGTGTCCGTCGGGGCTACACCTTC. This sequence encodes CASSGRGGGVRRGYTF.

This clonotype turned up a few times. The chain combines TRBV11-2 with TRBJ2-5; D might be TRBD1 (6 bases). From germline, CDR1 is SGHAT and CDR2 FQNNGV. Trimming stripped 5 bases from V and 5 bases from J, with 21 bases between. The CDR3 loop spans 16 amino acids. CDR3 residues: CASSRHRAPRGETQYF. In nucleotides, the CDR3 is TGTGCCAGCAGCAGACACCGGGCCCCGAGGGGGGAGACCCAGTACTTC.

V is TRBV12-3 or TRBV12-4 and J is TRBJ1-5, with D possibly matching TRBD1 (5 bases). CDR3 length: 17 residues. V gave up 3 bases and J gave up 4 bases, with 19 bases separating them. The CDR3 DNA follows: TGTGCCAGCAGTTTGGAGATAGGAGGAAGGGGTAATCAGCCCCAGCATTTT. Its protein is CASSLEIGGRGNQPQHF.

The rearrangement links TRBV5-1 to TRBJ1-4; D perhaps matches TRBD1 (5 bases). Trimming shortened V by 1 base and J by 3 bases, and 10 bases separated the two germline ends. This CDR3 spans 15 amino acids. The germline gives CDR1 SGHRS, CDR2 YFSETQ. CDR3 in amino acids: CASSLPGPSNEKLFF. The CDR3 DNA sequence: TGCGCCAGCAGCTTGCCGGGACCGTCTAATGAAAAACTGTTTTTT.

The V call is TRBV6-1, the J call TRBJ2-3, with D uncertain. The V end lost 4 bases, the J end lost 3 bases, and 17 bases lay between the germline ends. This CDR3 has 16 residues. Germline CDR1 is MNHNS and CDR2 is SASEGT. CDR3: CASSGFLRSETDTQYF. CDR3 nucleotides: TGTGCCAGCAGTGGATTTTTAAGGAGCGAGACAGATACGCAGTATTTT.

The chain uses TRBV20-1 and TRBJ2-5, with 7 bases matching TRBD1. Germline values: CDR1 DFQATT, CDR2 SNEGSKA (reference sequence). The CDR3 is 14 residues long. Trimming took 0 bases from V and 3 from J; bases not matched to a gene: 4. CDR3 sequence reads: CSAREGTAKETQYF. For the CDR3, the DNA is TGCAGTGCTAGAGAGGGGACAGCTAAAGAGACCCAGTACTTC.

The chain links TRBV4-3 to TRBJ1-1, with D unresolved. V lost 0 bases to trimming and J lost 1 base, with 6 bases between them. CDR1 LGHNA and CDR2 YSLEER come from the germline V gene. There are 14 residues in the CDR3. CDR3 residues: CASSQDNWNTEAFF. DNA for the CDR3: TGCGCCAGCAGCCAAGATAACTGGAACACTGAAGCTTTCTTT.

This chain joins TRBV7-2 and TRBJ2-7; 7 nucleotides agree with TRBD1. CDR1 SGHTA and CDR2 FQGNSA come from the germline V gene. The CDR3 is made up of 14 amino acids. With 5 bases clipped from V and 10 bases from J, the junction kept 14 bases outside the gene matches. CDR3 coding DNA: TGTGCCAGCAGCCCCCGACAGGGATCGAAGAGCCAGTACTTC. Protein sequence: CASSPRQGSKSQYF.

This clonotype was counted a few times. CDR3 bases: TGTGCCAGCAGCGCACCTCTCAGCACAGATACGCAGTATTTT. Translation gives CASSAPLSTDTQYF. The chain employs TRBV9 and TRBJ2-3; D unresolved. The germline V and J ends were trimmed by 3 bases and 0 bases, with 8 bases remaining between them. In germline, CDR1 is SGDLS, CDR2 YYNGEE. The CDR3 has 14 amino acids.